This paragraph reports one T cell receptor beta chain. This entry is derived from a study of blood T cell repertoires in COVID-19. About the research overall: Acute and convalescent COVID-19 samples came from the United States, Italy and Spain. Nucleic acid was either cDNA or gDNA, and it came from T cells, B-cell-depleted T cells, or PBMCs.

Per germline, CDR1 GTSNPN and CDR2 SVGIG (reference sequence). Trimming at V came to 0 bases and at J to 5 bases, leaving 13 bases not matched to a gene. CDR3 length: 18 residues. Per the original data handling: Amplification of reference gene primers provided the estimated nucleated cell counts. Sequencing used immunoSEQ multiplex PCR; TCRdb keeps in-frame clones, though not all of them. V and J calls plus clone size are reproduced from that table; the DNA served to infer D and trimming. Of 88,000 or so clones in the sample, around 81% were seen once. This chain links TRBV30 with TRBJ2-2; 9 nucleotides agree with TRBD2. This sequence originates from a human donor in a cohort sampled during active COVID-19. The sample consisted of peripheral blood. The CDR3 region is CAWSVRSSGGLRTGELFF. In DNA, the CDR3 is TGTGCCTGGAGTGTACGAAGTAGCGGGGGCCTGAGGACCGGGGAGCTGTTTTTT.